The clone carrying this TCR beta chain was found many times. From the 5' RACE reads, TCRdb called clonotypes with MiXCR, one entry per CDR3 protein. The sample carries under 400,000 distinct CDR3 sequences, roughly 11% recorded once. Germline V CDR1 and CDR2: SQVTM, ANQGSEA. The CDR3 has 12 residues. The V gene lost 6 bases and the J gene lost 0 bases, with 7 bases spanning the gap. These data belong to a study of CD8 T cells in ankylosing spondylitis. Specimen: blood, either unsorted or a sorted T cell fraction (not recorded which). V usage is TRBV29-1 and J usage is TRBJ2-3; D is unclear. This receptor was identified in a female donor with ankylosing spondylitis or in good health (not recorded which). The CDR3 region is CSVRPSTDTQYF. The CDR3 coding sequence is TGCAGCGTCCGTCCTAGCACAGATACGCAGTATTTT.